The 21 T cell receptor beta chains given below trace back to one sample, sequenced in a study of control samples from healthy donors and cancer patients. Sequencing was performed with immunoSEQ multiplex PCR; in TCRdb, only in-frame clones are kept and a portion is missing. The table has about 18,000 clones, roughly 80% seen once. Sequencing was carried out using PBMCs. These receptors all stem from an elderly man with head and neck cancer.

The rearrangement uses TRBV21-1 and TRBJ2-7; TRBD1 is the table's D call and was not checked against the DNA. TRBV21-1 is designated a pseudogene. This CDR3 region has 15 residues. The CDR3 DNA reads TGTGCCAGCAGCACCTCGACAGGAATTTCCGACGAGCAGTACTTC. Translated, it gives CASSTSTGISDEQYF.

The V call is TRBV6-4, the J call TRBJ2-2; 10 bases map to TRBD2. The CDR3 consists of 16 residues. Germline CDR1 MRHNA, CDR2 SNTAGT. V dropped 0 bases and J dropped 6; count of bases not matched to a gene: 4. Here the CDR3 reads CASSDSLAGAPGELFF. DNA for the CDR3: TGTGCCAGCAGTGACTCGCTAGCGGGAGCACCCGGGGAGCTGTTTTTT.

V is TRBV29-1 and J is TRBJ1-1; a weak D match, TRBD1 (6 bases). CDR1 is SQVTM, CDR2 ANQGSEA, per germline. Trimming stripped 3 bases from V and 1 base from J, with 15 bases between. The length of the CDR3 is 15 residues. In DNA form, the CDR3 reads TGCAGCGTTGATAGTTACGCGGGGGCGAACACTGAAGCTTTCTTT. Protein product: CSVDSYAGANTEAFF.

This chain joins TRBV9 and TRBJ2-3; 13 nucleotides align to TRBD2. This CDR3 is 17 amino acids long. The V segment lost 3 bases and the J segment 3 bases; nucleotides outside the gene matches: 7. Germline CDR1 and CDR2: SGDLS and YYNGEE. The CDR3 bases are TGTGCCAGCAGCGAGGCGGGGACTAGCGGGAAAACAGATACGCAGTATTTT. Amino acids: CASSEAGTSGKTDTQYF.

The chain carries TRBV28 and TRBJ1-1, with D unclear. The CDR3 has 15 residues. CDR1 and CDR2 from the germline V gene are MDHEN and SYDVKM. Trimming cost V 3 bases and J 1 base, with 12 bases left between them. The CDR3 DNA follows: TGTGCCAGCAGTTTCCTTACCGCCCCGAACACTGAAGCTTTCTTT. Translated: CASSFLTAPNTEAFF.

This clone has just one count. The rearrangement joins TRBV19 to TRBJ1-2; 11 nucleotides match TRBD1. The CDR3 extends over 15 amino acids. The germline V gene has CDR1 LNHDA and CDR2 SQIVND (reference sequence). With 4 bases clipped from V and 2 bases from J, the junction kept 3 bases outside the gene matches. For the CDR3, the DNA is TGTGCCAGTAGTAGGGGACAGGGGGAAAACTATGGCTACACCTTC. It codes for CASSRGQGENYGYTF. Full variable domain (remainder filled in from reference TRBV19 and TRBJ1-2): DGGITQSPKYLFRKEGQNVTLSCEQNLNHDAMYWYRQDPGQGLRLIYYSQIVNDFQKGDIAEGYSVSREKKESFPLTVTSAQKNPTAFYLCASSRGQGENYGYTFGSGTRLTVV.

The chain links TRBV12-3 or TRBV12-4 to TRBJ2-2; D not resolved. V dropped 6 bases and J dropped 4 bases, with 3 bases sitting between them. The length of the CDR3 is 11 residues. This CDR3 is CASSTTGELFF. DNA of the CDR3: TGTGCCAGCAGCACCACCGGGGAGCTGTTTTTT.

The chain employs TRBV19 and TRBJ2-7; TRBD1 matches 8 bases. With 10 bases clipped from V and 4 bases from J, the junction kept 9 bases outside the gene matches. The germline V gene has CDR1 LNHDA and CDR2 SQIVND (reference sequence). The CDR3 is 13 amino acids. CDR3 nucleotides: TGTGCCACCCCCCCCGGACAGGGATACGAGCAGTACTTC. Residues: CATPPGQGYEQYF.

This chain links TRBV7-2 with TRBJ2-7, with D perhaps matching TRBD1 (6 bases). Trimming removed 5 bases at V and 1 base at J, with 12 bases between. This CDR3 comprises 14 residues. The germline gives CDR1 SGHTA, CDR2 FQGNSA. This chain's CDR3 is CASSTTQGSYEQYF. In DNA form, the CDR3 reads TGTGCCAGCAGCACGACCCAGGGGTCCTACGAGCAGTACTTC.

The chain is built from TRBV6-4 and TRBJ1-2; no clear D. CDR1 and CDR2 from the germline V gene are MRHNA and SNTAGT. The CDR3 sequence is 16 residues long. Trimming stripped 0 bases from V and 0 bases from J, with 11 bases between. The CDR3 is CASSDSRGLSNYGYTF. CDR3 coding DNA: TGTGCCAGCAGTGACTCCCGAGGGCTTTCTAACTATGGCTACACCTTC.

The chain is built from TRBV13 and TRBJ1-5, with TRBD1 matching over 12 bases. The V and J ends lost 5 bases and 3 bases, in that order; junction bases with no gene match: 8. Germline V CDR1 and CDR2: PRHDT, FYEKMQ (reference sequence). CDR3 length: 17 amino acids. Here the CDR3 DNA reads TGTGCCAGCAGCCTGGGTTGGGACAGGGGGCTCAATCAGCCCCAGCATTTT. This codes for CASSLGWDRGLNQPQHF.

The chain couples TRBV28 to TRBJ2-7; 7 nucleotides align to TRBD1. Germline assignment: CDR1 MDHEN and CDR2 SYDVKM. The ends lost 2 bases at V and 4 bases at J; junction bases unmatched: 8. The length of the CDR3 is 15 residues. The chain's CDR3 is CASSLPGIRGYEQYF. CDR3 sequence (DNA): TGTGCCAGCAGTTTACCCGGGATCAGGGGGTACGAGCAGTACTTC.

The chain employs TRBV4-1 and TRBJ2-1; D may correspond to TRBD1 or TRBD2 (5 bases each). In germline, CDR1 is MGHRA, CDR2 YSYEKL. Trimming stripped 0 bases from V and 0 bases from J, with 6 bases between. The CDR3 has 15 residues. The CDR3 sequence is CASSQDGASYNEQFF. For the CDR3, the DNA is TGCGCCAGCAGCCAAGACGGGGCCTCCTACAATGAGCAGTTCTTC.

This sequence joins TRBV13 and TRBJ2-7; 13 bases map to TRBD2. The CDR3 loop spans 18 amino acids. In germline, CDR1 is PRHDT, CDR2 FYEKMQ (reference sequence). V shed 5 bases and J 5 bases; nucleotides not matched to a gene: 15. This CDR3 reads CASSPTLILAGGRNEQYF. CDR3 nucleotide sequence: TGTGCCAGCAGCCCCACCTTAATACTAGCGGGAGGGAGGAACGAGCAGTACTTC. The variable domain in full, completed from reference TRBV13 and TRBJ2-7, reads AAGVIQSPRHLIKEKRETATLKCYPIPRHDTVYWYQQGPGQDPQFLISFYEKMQSDKGSIPDRFSAQQFSDYHSELNMSSLELGDSALYFCASSPTLILAGGRNEQYFGPGTRLTVT.

V and J are TRBV18 and TRBJ2-7; TRBD1 aligns across 7 bases. Germline loops: CDR1 KGHSH, CDR2 LQKENI. This CDR3 region has 13 residues. J gave up 2 bases and V 10 bases, and 8 bases lay outside the gene matches. The CDR3 spells CATPGDSPYEQYF. DNA for the CDR3: TGTGCCACACCCGGGGACAGCCCCTACGAGCAGTACTTC.

V and J are TRBV20-1 and TRBJ2-7, with 7 positions matching TRBD2. V shed 8 bases, J shed 5 bases, and the junction held 6 bases outside the gene matches. Germline-derived CDR1 and CDR2 are DFQATT and SNEGSKA (reference sequence). The CDR3 spans 11 residues. The CDR3 region has the DNA TGCAGTCAGAGGGCGGGAGACGAGCAGTACTTC. Protein sequence: CSQRAGDEQYF.

V and J are TRBV7-2 and TRBJ2-3; 8 nucleotides align to TRBD2. Trimming at V came to 1 base and at J to 3 bases, leaving 3 bases not matched to a gene. The CDR3 loop spans 15 amino acids. Germline assignment: CDR1 SGHTA and CDR2 FQGNSA. The CDR3 sequence is CASSLDSGGTDTQYF. The CDR3, as DNA: TGTGCCAGCAGCTTAGACTCGGGAGGGACAGATACGCAGTATTTT.

The CDR3 protein is CASSLAHQETQYF. CDR3 coding DNA: TGTGCCAGCAGCTTAGCCCACCAAGAGACCCAGTACTTC. The V gene is TRBV7-3, the J gene TRBJ2-5; D gene unclear. CDR3 length equals 13 residues. Trimming stripped 2 bases from V and 0 bases from J, with 4 bases between. Germline V lookup: CDR1 SGHTA, CDR2 FQGTGA. Filled out from reference TRBV7-3 and TRBJ2-5, the complete variable domain reads GAGVSQTPSNKVTEKGKYVELRCDPISGHTALYWYRQSLGQGPEFLIYFQGTGAADDSGLPNDRFFAVRPEGSVSTLKIQRTERGDSAVYLCASSLAHQETQYFGPGTRLLVL.

The V call is TRBV6-4, the J call TRBJ2-1; the D call may be TRBD1 or TRBD2 (5 bases each). V lost 5 bases, J lost 8 bases, and 16 bases lay in between. The length of the CDR3 is 14 residues. Germline-derived CDR1 and CDR2 are MRHNA and SNTAGT. The CDR3 sequence is CASSLWGSDHEQFF. The CDR3 DNA reads TGTGCCAGCAGTTTATGGGGGAGCGACCATGAGCAGTTCTTC.

The CDR3 sequence is CASSQQGVTDTQYF. CDR3 nucleotides: TGTGCCAGCAGCCAACAGGGGGTCACAGATACGCAGTATTTT. The V and J genes are TRBV27 and TRBJ2-3, with TRBD1 identical over 8 bases. CDR3 length equals 14 residues. Looked up from germline, CDR1 is MNHEY and CDR2 is SMNVEV (reference sequence). The ends lost 6 bases at V and 2 bases at J; junction bases unmatched: 4.

V gene TRBV27 combines with J gene TRBJ1-5, with D maybe TRBD1 (5 bases). Per germline, CDR1 MNHEY and CDR2 SMNVEV (reference sequence). The CDR3 runs to 14 residues. V was shortened by 5 bases and J by 4 bases, with 12 bases between the two germline ends. CDR3: CASSLGRTNQPQHF. The DNA of the CDR3 is TGTGCCAGCAGTCTGGGACGGACAAATCAGCCCCAGCATTTT.